This TCR beta chain was identified during a study of T cell changes during pregnancy in multiple sclerosis (dated by TCRdb to between 2018 and 2021). As for the study more broadly: The study looked at changes in the T cell repertoire across pregnancy in women with multiple sclerosis.

Libraries were prepared through the immunoSEQ multiplex PCR assay. TCRdb obtained this table from immuneACCESS and retained in-frame rearrangements with V and J assigned. These tables miss some clones; where compared with another copy, unresolved V genes account for less than half of the shortfall, and the remainder is unexplained. The sample yields over 60,000 clones; nearly 90% were counted once. The ten largest clones represent under 3% of the sample. As for this clone: The clone's antigen remains unknown. No much larger clone exists at a distance of one base, and base qualities are not known.

The specimen was peripheral blood, collected in the first trimester of pregnancy. The sequence derives from a female donor with multiple sclerosis, enrolled in a pregnancy study.

CDR3 protein: CASSLTGDYGYTF. The nucleotides read TGTGCCAGCAGCCTAACAGGGGACTATGGCTACACCTTC. The chain joins TRBV5-4 to TRBJ1-2, with 7 middle bases fitting TRBD1. V and J are trimmed by 4 bases and 3 bases, and the gene matches miss 3 bases of the junction. Taken from cysteine to phenylalanine, the CDR3 has 13 residues. The only DNA kept is the CDR3, 39 bases in frame from the first base. According to the germline V gene (reference sequence), CDR1 reads SGHNT and CDR2 reads YYREEE.